The present T cell receptor beta chain was sequenced within a study of blood T cell repertoires in COVID-19. At the level of the study: Sites across the United States, Italy and Spain contributed samples from acute and convalescent COVID-19. Nucleic acid was either cDNA or gDNA, and it came from T cells, B-cell-depleted T cells, or PBMCs.

In the original processing: Using reference gene primer amplification, nucleated cell counts were estimated. Profiling relied on immunoSEQ multiplex PCR, and the TCRdb table lists in-frame clones only, not all of them. V and J calls and clone size are as listed in that table; D and trimming were resolved from the DNA. The sample shows 150,000 to 200,000 clones, 84% of them seen only once. Sequenced material: peripheral blood. The TCR originated in a woman aged 80 or older with acute or convalescent COVID-19.

CDR3 loop: CASSLDSSYNSPLHF. The CDR3 bases are TGTGCCAGCAGCCTAGACAGCTCCTATAATTCACCCCTCCACTTT. V gene TRBV6-5 combines with J gene TRBJ1-6; a weak D match, TRBD1 (5 bases). The V end lost 6 bases, the J end lost 0 bases, and 9 bases lay between the germline ends. Germline assignment: CDR1 MNHEY and CDR2 SVGAGI. The CDR3 has 15 residues.